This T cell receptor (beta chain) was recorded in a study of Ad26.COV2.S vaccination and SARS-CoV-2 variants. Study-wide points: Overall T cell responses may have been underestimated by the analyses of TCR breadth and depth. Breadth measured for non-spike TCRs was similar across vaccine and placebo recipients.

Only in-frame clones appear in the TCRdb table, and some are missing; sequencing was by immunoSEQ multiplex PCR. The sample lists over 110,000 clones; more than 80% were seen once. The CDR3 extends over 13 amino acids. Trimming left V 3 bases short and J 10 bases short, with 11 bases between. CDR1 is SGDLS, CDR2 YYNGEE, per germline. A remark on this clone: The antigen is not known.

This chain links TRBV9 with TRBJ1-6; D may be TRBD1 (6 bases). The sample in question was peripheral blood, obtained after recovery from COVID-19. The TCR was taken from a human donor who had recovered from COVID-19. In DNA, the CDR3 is TGTGCCAGCAGCGCGACAGGAAGATCACCCCTCCACTTT. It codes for CASSATGRSPLHF. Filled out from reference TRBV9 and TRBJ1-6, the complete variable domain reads DSGVTQTPKHLITATGQRVTLRCSPRSGDLSVYWYQQSLDQGLQFLIQYYNGEERAKGNILERFSAQQFPDLHSELNLSSLELGDSALYFCASSATGRSPLHFGNGTRLTVT.